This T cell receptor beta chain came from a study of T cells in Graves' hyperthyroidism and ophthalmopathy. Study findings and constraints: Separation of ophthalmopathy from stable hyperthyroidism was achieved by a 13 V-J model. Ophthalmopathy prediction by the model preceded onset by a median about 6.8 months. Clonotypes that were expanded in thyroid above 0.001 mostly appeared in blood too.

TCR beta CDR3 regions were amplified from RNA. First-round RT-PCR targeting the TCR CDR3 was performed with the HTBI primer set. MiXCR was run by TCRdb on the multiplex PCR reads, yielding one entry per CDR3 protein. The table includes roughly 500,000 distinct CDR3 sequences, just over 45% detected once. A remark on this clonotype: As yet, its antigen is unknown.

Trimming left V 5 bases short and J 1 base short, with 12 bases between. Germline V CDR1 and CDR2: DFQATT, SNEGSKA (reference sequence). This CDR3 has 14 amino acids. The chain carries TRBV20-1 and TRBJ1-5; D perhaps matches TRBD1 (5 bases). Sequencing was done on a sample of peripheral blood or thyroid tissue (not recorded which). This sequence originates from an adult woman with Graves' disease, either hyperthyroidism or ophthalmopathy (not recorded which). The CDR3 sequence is CSAGGSWSNQPQHF. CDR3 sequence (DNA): TGCAGTGCTGGGGGAAGTTGGAGCAATCAGCCCCAGCATTTT.